The source of this TCR beta chain is a study of T-cell reconstitution after alpha-beta-depleted transplantation in children (dated by TCRdb to 2016 to 2018). In the study overall: Using TCR repertoire profiling, the study followed T-cell immune reconstitution in a quantitative way in children after TCRalphabeta/CD19-depleted allogeneic hematopoietic cell transplantation.

This clonotype was observed at least ten times. There is no known antigen for this receptor. Base qualities are not recorded, but no much larger clone differs from it by a single base. Reading from cysteine to phenylalanine, the CDR3 counts 13 amino acids. Just CDR3 DNA is preserved here, 39 bases in frame from base 1. V and J are trimmed by 7 bases and 2 bases, and the gene matches miss 8 bases of the junction. CDR1 and CDR2, looked up from the germline V gene, are SQVTM and ANQGSEA. Study-wide conclusions, independent of this receptor: The frequencies of hyperexpanded clones fell over the following months, and after one year, T-cell counts and TCRbeta diversity were mostly attributed to newly produced T cells. The high TCRbeta diversity at day 60 in some patients was ascribed to recipient T cells and intrathymic progenitors that had survived conditioning. About two months after transplant, the apparently early recovery of alphabetaT-cell counts reportedly depended on just several hundred clones that had expanded rapidly and came from non-depleted graft cells.

Sample treatment or condition, as interpreted from the label and publication: allogeneic hematopoietic cell transplantation with graft depleted of TCRalphabeta T cells and CD19 B cells. The transplant recipients were children given TCRalphabeta/CD19-depleted allogeneic hematopoietic cell grafts. Library creation used PCR. Reads for this sample came from an Illumina HiSeq 2500. Molecular barcoding was employed in the preparation of TCR libraries, with unique molecular identifiers being used to normalize TCRbeta repertoire quantification. TCRdb applied fastp at Q25 and MiXCR to the public reads, then kept only in-frame beta chains. Rows with a matching CDR3 protein are joined into one entry that keeps the most common DNA and genes. The sample profile shows more than 200,000 distinct CDR3 sequences; over 20% of them were found once. The top ten clonotypes cover roughly 2.6% of the sample.

This chain joins TRBV29-1 to TRBJ2-7, with 7 central nucleotides matching TRBD1. The sample consisted of PBMCs, taken before TCRalphabeta/CD19-depleted stem cell transplant. This TCR was recovered from a girl aged 2 to 9 with Fanconi anemia, due to receive a stem cell transplant. The DNA sequence is TGCAGCGGTATCGGGGACAGTCCCTACGAGCAGTACTTC. The encoded protein is CSGIGDSPYEQYF.